This TCR beta chain was captured in a study of Ad26.COV2.S vaccination and SARS-CoV-2 variants. Study-level results: While placebo recipients had lower spike-specific TCR breadth, vaccine recipients had more.

Germline CDR1 is MNHNY and CDR2 is SVGAGI (reference sequence). The CDR3 is 12 residues long. V lost 3 bases to trimming and J lost 11 bases, with 12 bases between them. The table came from immunoSEQ multiplex PCR; TCRdb's copy has only in-frame clones and leaves some out. The table has some 350,000 clones, roughly 94% seen once; the top ten hold around 4%. Points on this clone: The antigen is undetermined.

This chain connects TRBV6-6 to TRBJ2-3; possible D gene TRBD1, 6 bases. This clonotype was obtained from a human donor who had recovered from COVID-19. The sample was peripheral blood, taken after recovery from COVID-19. In nucleotides, the CDR3 is TGTGCCAGCAGTTATCGACAGGCGGGGCAGTATTTT. It yields the protein CASSYRQAGQYF.